This T cell receptor (beta chain) was found in a study of spatial heterogeneity in lung cancer. Worth noting for this clonotype: Antigen: not known.

Time point: sample taken at primary tumor resection. Study-wide results and caveats: Counts of expanded alpha and beta TCRs within tumors tracked the tumor nonsynonymous mutation count.

TCRdb passed the 5' RACE reads through MiXCR, listing each CDR3 protein once. The table lists 16,000 or so distinct CDR3 sequences, under 7.5% of them singletons, with less than 20% in the top ten. The receptor comes from a female donor with early-stage non-small cell lung cancer. Sequencing used lung tumor tissue, obtained at surgery.

For the CDR3, the DNA is TGTGCCAGCAGTGAAACAGGGATAAGAACAGATACGCAGTATTTT. Protein sequence: CASSETGIRTDTQYF. The chain combines TRBV2 with TRBJ2-3, with a weak D call TRBD1 (6 bases). The germline V gene has CDR1 SNHLY and CDR2 FYNNEI. The V gene lost 2 bases and the J gene lost 3 bases, with 12 bases spanning the gap. This CDR3 comprises 15 residues.